The rows below give T cell receptor beta chains drawn from one sample of a study of OX40 agonist ivuxolimab in advanced cancers. Clones were read by immunoSEQ multiplex PCR, and TCRdb kept only the in-frame ones, dropping some. The data contain some 40,000 clones, 70% to 90% of them singletons. The sample in question was CD4+ or CD8+ T cells sorted from blood, obtained in a trial of the OX40 agonist ivuxolimab. The receptor source for this set is an adult with an advanced solid tumor such as melanoma, head and neck, liver or kidney cancer. CDR3s include the opening cysteine and the closing phenylalanine or tryptophan. D genes are given only for firm matches. Expanded clones get a size class; other rows say once, few or many, or leave the size out.

V	J	D	size	CDR3	DNA
TRBV2	TRBJ2-7	-	-	CASSYEPQVPEQYF	TGTGCCAGCAGCTATGAGCCTCAAGTGCCCGAGCAGTACTTC
TRBV10-1	TRBJ2-2	-	-	CASTGQATGELFF	TGCGCCAGCACAGGACAAGCCACCGGGGAGCTGTTTTTT
TRBV7-9	TRBJ1-4	TRBD1	-	CASSLTGDRDEKLFF	TGTGCCAGCAGCTTAACAGGGGATAGGGATGAAAAACTGTTTTTT
TRBV5-4	TRBJ2-7	TRBD2	-	CASSPGLAGEDEQYF	TGTGCCAGCAGCCCCGGACTAGCGGGAGAAGACGAGCAGTACTTC
TRBV9	TRBJ2-1	TRBD2	-	CASSVTPSGSDEQFF	TGTGCCAGCAGTGTAACGCCTAGCGGGAGCGATGAGCAGTTCTTC
TRBV5-1	TRBJ2-7	TRBD2	few	CASSDRAGGSEQYF	TGCGCCAGCAGCGATCGGGCGGGAGGTTCCGAGCAGTACTTC
TRBV7-9	TRBJ2-7	TRBD2	-	CASSPRTSGGASSYEQYF	TGTGCCAGCAGCCCCCGGACTAGCGGGGGGGCCAGCTCCTACGAGCAGTACTTC
TRBV2	TRBJ1-5	-	few	CASSGTSSNQPQHF	TGTGCCAGCAGTGGTACTTCAAGCAATCAGCCCCAGCATTTT
TRBV19	TRBJ2-5	-	-	CASSIVAGETQYF	TGTGCCAGTAGTATAGTAGCCGGAGAGACCCAGTACTTC
TRBV13	TRBJ2-2	TRBD1	-	CASSFRTGRRTGELFF	TGTGCCAGCAGCTTCCGGACAGGGCGCAGGACCGGGGAGCTGTTTTTT
TRBV4-1	TRBJ2-3	-	-	CASSQAGKSTDTQYF	TGCGCCAGCAGCCAAGCAGGGAAAAGCACAGATACGCAGTATTTT
TRBV7-3	TRBJ1-1	-	-	CASSLMGAIRGNTEAFF	TGTGCCAGCAGCTTGATGGGGGCTATTCGGGGAAACACTGAAGCTTTCTTT
TRBV30	TRBJ2-3	-	-	CAWSVQETDTQYF	TGTGCCTGGAGTGTACAGGAAACAGATACGCAGTATTTT
TRBV2	TRBJ1-6	TRBD1	-	CASRARTGNSPLHF	TGTGCCAGCAGGGCCCGGACAGGGAATTCACCCCTCCACTTT
TRBV11-2	TRBJ2-7	-	-	CASRGTDHGEQYF	TGTGCCAGCAGGGGGACGGATCACGGCGAGCAGTACTTC
TRBV6-5	TRBJ1-1	TRBD1	-	CASSYSRQGWNTEAFF	TGTGCCAGCAGTTACTCGAGACAGGGGTGGAACACTGAAGCTTTCTTT
TRBV12-5	TRBJ2-1	-	-	CASGSSAAGSYNEQFF	TGTGCTAGTGGCTCCTCCGCTGCTGGCTCCTACAATGAGCAGTTCTTC
TRBV5-1	TRBJ2-1	-	-	CASSLIGDNEQFF	TGCGCCAGCAGCTTGATCGGGGACAATGAGCAGTTCTTC
TRBV19	TRBJ1-5	TRBD1	few	CASSQTGDSNQPQHF	TGTGCCAGTAGCCAAACAGGGGATAGCAATCAGCCCCAGCATTTT
TRBV5-1	TRBJ2-6	TRBD1	-	CASSSGQAFSGANVLTF	TGCGCCAGCAGCTCGGGACAGGCCTTCTCTGGGGCCAACGTCCTGACTTTC
TRBV7-6	TRBJ2-2	TRBD1	-	CASSLGQGATGELFF	TGTGCCAGCAGTCTCGGACAGGGGGCTACCGGGGAGCTGTTTTTT
TRBV27	TRBJ2-1	-	-	CASSLREGGYNEQFF	TGTGCCAGCAGTTTAAGAGAGGGCGGGTACAATGAGCAGTTCTTC
TRBV6-1	TRBJ1-5	TRBD1	-	CASSEGTVSNQPQHF	TGTGCCAGCAGTGAGGGGACAGTTAGCAATCAGCCCCAGCATTTT
TRBV11-3	TRBJ2-5	-	few	CASSLGDQETQYF	TGTGCCAGCAGCTTAGGGGACCAAGAGACCCAGTACTTC
TRBV19	TRBJ2-7	TRBD2	-	CASSMTALSGTTYEQYF	TGTGCCAGTAGTATGACGGCCCTGAGCGGGACGACCTACGAGCAGTACTTC
TRBV5-4	TRBJ2-5	-	-	CASSLVLSETQYF	TGTGCCAGCAGCTTGGTCCTGTCAGAGACCCAGTACTTC
TRBV7-3	TRBJ2-2	-	-	CASSPGDWGTGELFF	TGTGCCAGCAGCCCGGGGGACTGGGGGACCGGGGAGCTGTTTTTT
TRBV2	TRBJ2-1	-	-	CASKPDLGNEQFF	TGTGCCAGCAAACCGGACCTAGGCAATGAGCAGTTCTTC
TRBV6-6	TRBJ1-5	TRBD1	-	CASRGTGNNQPQHF	TGTGCCAGCAGAGGGACAGGGAACAATCAGCCCCAGCATTTT
TRBV6-4	TRBJ2-2	-	-	CASRTRDDTGELFF	TGTGCCAGCAGAACCAGGGACGACACCGGGGAGCTGTTTTTT
TRBV11-1	TRBJ1-4	-	-	CASSPGRGSNEKLFF	TGTGCCAGCAGCCCAGGACGGGGGAGTAATGAAAAACTGTTTTTT
TRBV2	TRBJ2-3	TRBD2	-	CASSGTSGRSDTQYF	TGTGCCAGCAGTGGGACTAGCGGGAGATCAGATACGCAGTATTTT
TRBV5-1	TRBJ2-2	TRBD1	-	CASSLAGTASNTGELFF	TGCGCCAGCAGCTTGGCCGGGACAGCTTCGAACACCGGGGAGCTGTTTTTT
TRBV7-3	TRBJ2-3	TRBD2	-	CASSLLAGSADTQYF	TGTGCCAGCAGCTTACTAGCGGGGAGTGCAGATACGCAGTATTTT
TRBV7-3	TRBJ2-1	TRBD1	-	CASSLTPDRVNEQFF	TGTGCCAGCAGCTTAACCCCCGACAGGGTCAATGAGCAGTTCTTC
TRBV28	TRBJ1-2	TRBD1	-	CASSLAGQGFGYTF	TGTGCCAGCAGTTTGGCGGGACAGGGCTTTGGCTACACCTTC
TRBV6-1	TRBJ2-2	-	-	CATTRVSGELFF	TGTGCCACTACGCGGGTATCCGGGGAGCTGTTTTTT
TRBV6-1	TRBJ1-5	-	-	CASSYDKNQPQHF	TGTGCCAGCAGTTATGACAAGAATCAGCCCCAGCATTTT
TRBV5-1	TRBJ2-1	-	-	CASSLGTGEQFF	TGCGCCAGCAGCTTAGGGACGGGTGAGCAGTTCTTC
TRBV6-5	TRBJ2-7	TRBD2	-	CASSYSGGSSYEQYF	TGTGCCAGCAGTTATAGCGGGGGCAGCTCCTACGAGCAGTACTTC
TRBV19	TRBJ2-2	-	-	CASSIATFQGELFF	TGTGCCAGTAGTATTGCCACCTTTCAAGGGGAGCTGTTTTTT
TRBV2	TRBJ1-6	-	-	CASSGPGNSPLHF	TGTGCCAGCAGCGGCCCTGGCAATTCACCCCTCCACTTT
TRBV19	TRBJ2-7	-	-	CASSATGTHSYEQYF	TGTGCCAGTAGTGCGACCGGGACACACTCCTACGAGCAGTACTTC
TRBV16	TRBJ1-2	-	few	CASSQGTLSGYTF	TGTGCCAGCAGCCAGGGGACCCTCTCTGGCTACACCTTC
TRBV19	TRBJ1-5	-	-	CASSIRGGGNQPQHF	TGTGCCAGTAGTATTAGGGGGGGCGGCAATCAGCCCCAGCATTTT
TRBV7-8	TRBJ2-7	TRBD1	-	CASSNRDRDPYEQYF	TGTGCCAGCAGCAACCGGGACAGGGACCCCTACGAGCAGTACTTC
TRBV7-7	TRBJ2-3	-	-	CASSLGQKPTDTQYF	TGTGCCAGCAGCTTAGGACAGAAGCCCACAGATACGCAGTATTTT
TRBV7-9	TRBJ2-5	TRBD1	-	CASSSEAGGRETQYF	TGTGCCAGCAGCTCAGAGGCAGGGGGCCGTGAGACCCAGTACTTC
TRBV14	TRBJ2-2	-	-	CASSQPGLNPGELFF	TGTGCCAGCAGCCAACCGGGCTTAAACCCCGGGGAGCTGTTTTTT
TRBV2	TRBJ1-4	-	-	CASRDNEKLFF	TGTGCCAGCAGGGATAATGAAAAACTGTTTTTT
TRBV5-1	TRBJ2-1	-	-	CASSLDREGNEQFF	TGCGCCAGCAGCTTGGACAGGGAGGGCAATGAGCAGTTCTTC
TRBV5-1	TRBJ1-2	TRBD1	-	CASRRGPETGINYGYTF	TGCGCCAGCCGGAGGGGACCAGAGACAGGGATTAACTATGGCTACACCTTC